This record looks at one T cell receptor (beta chain) sequence and its context. This sample stems from a study of blood T cell repertoires in COVID-19. Data came from immunoSEQ multiplex PCR; TCRdb stores just in-frame clones and leaves some out. The top ten clones hold approximately 1% of a sample with 390,000 or so clones, approximately 92% of them seen once. Trimming cost V 7 bases and J 4 bases, with 17 bases left between them. The CDR3 length is 15 residues. Looked up from germline, CDR1 is MNHEY and CDR2 is SVGAGI. The sequencing sample was made of PBMCs or T cells enriched from blood (not recorded which). The J gene is TRBJ1-5, the V gene TRBV6-5; D call uncertain. The sequence was collected from a man aged 18 to 29 who had recovered from COVID-19. In DNA, the CDR3 is TGTGCCAGCATGTACTTTTCCGGGATTAATCAGCCCCAGCATTTT. This translates into CASMYFSGINQPQHF.